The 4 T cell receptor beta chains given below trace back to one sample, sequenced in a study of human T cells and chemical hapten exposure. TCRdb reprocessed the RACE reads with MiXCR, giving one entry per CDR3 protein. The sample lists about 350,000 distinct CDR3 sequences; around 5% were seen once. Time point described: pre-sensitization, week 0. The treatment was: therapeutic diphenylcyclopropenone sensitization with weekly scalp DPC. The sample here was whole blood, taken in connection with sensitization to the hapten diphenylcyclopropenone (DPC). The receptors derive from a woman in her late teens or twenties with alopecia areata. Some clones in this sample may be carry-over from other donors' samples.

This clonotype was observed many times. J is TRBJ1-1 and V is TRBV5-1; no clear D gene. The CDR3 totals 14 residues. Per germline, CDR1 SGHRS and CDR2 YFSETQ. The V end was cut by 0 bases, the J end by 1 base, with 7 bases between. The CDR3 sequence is CASSLAQTNTEAFF. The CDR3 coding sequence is TGCGCCAGCAGCTTGGCCCAGACGAACACTGAAGCTTTCTTT.

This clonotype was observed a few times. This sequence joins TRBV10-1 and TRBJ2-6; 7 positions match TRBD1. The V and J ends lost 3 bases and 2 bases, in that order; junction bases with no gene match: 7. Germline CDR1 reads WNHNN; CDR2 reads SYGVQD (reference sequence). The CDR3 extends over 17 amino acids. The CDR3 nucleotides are TGCGCCAGCAGTGATACCGGGACAGCTCCTGGGGCCAACGTCCTGACTTTC. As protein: CASSDTGTAPGANVLTF.

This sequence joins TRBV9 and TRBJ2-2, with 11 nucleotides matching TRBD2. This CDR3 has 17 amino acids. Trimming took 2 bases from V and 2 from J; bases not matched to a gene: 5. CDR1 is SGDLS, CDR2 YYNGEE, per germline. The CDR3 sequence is CASSVSLAGGNTGELFF. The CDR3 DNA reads TGTGCCAGCAGCGTCTCCCTAGCGGGGGGAAACACCGGGGAGCTGTTTTTT.

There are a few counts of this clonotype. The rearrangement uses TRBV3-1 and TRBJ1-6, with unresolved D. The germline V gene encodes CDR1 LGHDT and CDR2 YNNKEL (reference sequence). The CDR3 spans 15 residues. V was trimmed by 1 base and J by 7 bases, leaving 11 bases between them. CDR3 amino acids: CASSQGSGLNSPLHF. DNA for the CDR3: TGTGCCAGCAGCCAAGGGTCGGGCTTAAATTCACCCCTCCACTTT.